The source of this T cell receptor beta chain is a study of blood T cells in healthy people across ages. Overall study context: Template-switching capture recovered about one barcoded beta molecule per two T cells. Findings and caveats of the study: TCR beta diversity tracked closely with naive T cell percentage.

This clonotype was recorded a few times. Its antigen is not known. Sample-barcoded 5' priming and a J-beta primer mix drove a second PCR of about 7 to 12 cycles. MiXCR was run by TCRdb on the 5' RACE reads, yielding one entry per CDR3 protein. The sample includes hundreds of thousands of distinct CDR3 sequences, more than 20% seen only once; the top ten take 3.5% to 4%. CDR3 length: 15 amino acids. Germline V CDR1 and CDR2: DFQATT, SNEGSKA (reference sequence). V shed 5 bases and J 3 bases; nucleotides not matched to a gene: 11. Healthy Caucasian individuals from Russia aged about 6 to 100 served as donors. Samples had at least 6.5 million PBMCs isolated from them.

The J gene is TRBJ2-7, the V gene TRBV20-1; TRBD1 matches at 9 bases. Sequencing input: blood. This receptor was identified in a man in his 70s in good health. The chain's CDR3 is CSAPRWKGQGYEQYF. DNA of the CDR3: TGCAGTGCTCCTCGGTGGAAGGGACAGGGCTACGAGCAGTACTTC.